Below are 2 T cell receptor beta chains sequenced from a single sample in a study of shared clonotypes between healthy human individuals. Clones were read by immunoSEQ multiplex PCR, and TCRdb kept only the in-frame ones, dropping some. The data show 600,000 to 700,000 clones, roughly 72% seen once. Sequenced material: memory CD4+ T cells sorted from blood. Subset indicated: CD45RA-negative fraction. The receptor source for this set is a woman between 25 and 40 years old in good health.

V usage is TRBV7-9 and J usage is TRBJ2-1; perhaps TRBD1 as D (5 bases). V dropped 0 bases and J dropped 5 bases, with 20 bases sitting between them. Germline CDR1 SEHNR, CDR2 FQNEAQ (reference sequence). The CDR3 consists of 18 residues. The CDR3, as DNA: TGTGCCAGCAGCTTAGCCCTATCGACAGTCCCACTAAACAATGAGCAGTTCTTC. This gives the protein CASSLALSTVPLNNEQFF. Full variable domain (remainder filled in from reference TRBV7-9 and TRBJ2-1): DTGVSQNPRHKITKRGQNVTFRCDPISEHNRLYWYRQTLGQGPEFLTYFQNEAQLEKSRLLSDRFSAERPKGSFSTLEIQRTEQGDSAMYLCASSLALSTVPLNNEQFFGPGTRLTVL.

A remark on this clone: In the same sample, other DNA sequences code for this CDR3. The J gene is TRBJ2-7, the V gene TRBV28; 11 bases are shared with TRBD2. The CDR3 has 14 residues. Germline trimming cut 6 bases from V and 1 base from J; bases unmatched to any gene: 2. The germline CDR1 and CDR2 sequences are MDHEN and SYDVKM. The CDR3 is CASRLAGGSYEQYF. The CDR3 bases are TGTGCCAGCAGGCTAGCGGGAGGATCCTACGAGCAGTACTTC. Using reference TRBV28 and TRBJ2-7 for the parts outside the CDR3, the full variable domain is DVKVTQSSRYLVKRTGEKVFLECVQDMDHENMFWYRQDPGLGLRLIYFSYDVKMKEKGDIPEGYSVSREKKERFSLILESASTNQTSMYLCASRLAGGSYEQYFGPGTRLTVT.